This TCR beta chain is from a study of CD8 T cells in Susac syndrome. With random hexamers, about 0.5 to 1 ug RNA was reverse transcribed. Each CDR3 protein is one row after TCRdb ran MiXCR on the immunoSEQ multiplex PCR reads. The sample holds 180,000 or so distinct CDR3 sequences, over 85% seen once. The V end was cut by 4 bases, the J end by 9 bases, with 10 bases between. The V gene's germline CDR1 is LGHDT and CDR2 YNNKEL (reference sequence). The CDR3 length is 12 residues. The authors negatively isolated CD8+ and CD4+ T cells and FACS-enriched TEMRA cells. Material for sequencing was CD4+ T cells from PBMCs. This TCR derives from a human donor in good health. The J gene is TRBJ2-1, the V gene TRBV3-1; D unresolved. The CDR3: CASSPDPREQFF. CDR3 coding DNA: TGTGCCAGCAGCCCGGATCCCCGTGAGCAGTTCTTC.